This T cell receptor (beta chain) was sequenced in a study of T cell repertoires in cytomegalovirus infection. Study overall: Matching HLA type and CMV infection were both indicated by public TCR beta signatures.

One entry per CDR3 protein results from TCRdb running MiXCR on the reads. The sample has around 750,000 distinct CDR3 sequences; roughly 33% are singletons. Notes on this clonotype: Its specificity is not known.

Whole-study findings and limits: The ex vivo response was dominated by HLA-C-restricted CMV-specific TCR beta clonotypes. The cumulative frequency of public TCR beta families distinguished individuals who carried CMV together with the relevant HLA.

The receptor comes from a human donor in good health (CMV status not recorded). Some clones in this sample may be carry-over from other donors' samples. Here the sequenced sample was cultured CD8+ T cells from PBMCs, taken from culture after CMV antigen stimulation.

The CDR3 sequence is CSVGHRDSYEQYF. The CDR3, as DNA: TGCAGCGTCGGACACCGCGACTCCTACGAGCAGTACTTC. The rearrangement uses TRBV29-1 and TRBJ2-7; D may be TRBD1 (5 bases). CDR1 and CDR2 from the germline V gene are SQVTM and ANQGSEA. This CDR3 comprises 13 residues. V was trimmed by 6 bases and J by 0 bases, leaving 12 bases between them.